These 29 T cell receptor beta chains were sequenced from one sample in a study of CD8 T cells in Susac syndrome. With random hexamers, reverse transcription was performed on 0.5 to 1 ug of RNA. Using its own MiXCR run on the immunoSEQ multiplex PCR reads, TCRdb lists one record per CDR3 protein. The repertoire consists of about 280,000 distinct CDR3 sequences, with 80% to 90% occurring once and the leading ten covering approximately 0.11%. Sequencing was performed on CD8+ T cells from PBMCs. These TCRs come from a human donor with multiple sclerosis.

This clonotype was counted once. The chain has TRBV19 and TRBJ2-7; 9 bases are a match to TRBD1. The germline V gene encodes CDR1 LNHDA and CDR2 SQIVND (reference sequence). The CDR3 is 15 residues long. V trimming: 3 bases; J trimming: 4 bases; junction bases outside the gene matches: 7. The CDR3 sequence: CASSMAGQGTYEQYF. The CDR3 DNA is TGTGCCAGTAGTATGGCTGGACAGGGGACTTACGAGCAGTACTTC.

This clonotype appeared a single time. The V gene is TRBV4-1, the J gene TRBJ2-3; D gene ambiguous. Germline CDR1 reads MGHRA; CDR2 reads YSYEKL. The V gene lost 2 bases and the J gene lost 4 bases, with 16 bases spanning the gap. The CDR3 extends over 16 amino acids. CDR3: CASSQPSGFPSDTQYF. For the CDR3, the DNA is TGCGCCAGCAGCCAACCAAGTGGATTCCCTTCAGATACGCAGTATTTT.

The J gene is TRBJ2-7, the V gene TRBV7-9; tentative D call: TRBD2 (6 bases). The CDR3 has 12 amino acids. V was trimmed by 5 bases and J by 5 bases, leaving 10 bases between them. Germline CDR1 SEHNR, CDR2 FQNEAQ (reference sequence). CDR3 sequence reads: CASSGRTNEQYF. The CDR3 nucleotides are TGTGCCAGCAGCGGGAGGACCAACGAGCAGTACTTC.

This clonotype appeared once. The V and J genes are TRBV13 and TRBJ1-2; D remains ambiguous. In germline, CDR1 is PRHDT, CDR2 FYEKMQ (reference sequence). The CDR3 sequence is 14 residues long. V lost 4 bases, J lost 4 bases, and 13 bases lay in between. The CDR3 is CASSSNRGLYGYTF. The CDR3 DNA sequence: TGTGCCAGCAGCTCCAACAGAGGCCTCTATGGCTACACCTTC. The full variable domain, with the rest looked up from reference TRBV13 and TRBJ1-2, is AAGVIQSPRHLIKEKRETATLKCYPIPRHDTVYWYQQGPGQDPQFLISFYEKMQSDKGSIPDRFSAQQFSDYHSELNMSSLELGDSALYFCASSSNRGLYGYTFGSGTRLTVV.

The chain recombines TRBV27 with TRBJ2-1; tentative D call: TRBD2 (6 bases). Deletions cut 6 bases from V and 9 bases from J, with 24 bases between. The CDR3 is 16 amino acids. Germline assignment: CDR1 MNHEY and CDR2 SMNVEV (reference sequence). The CDR3 loop reads CASSTPRDSPSGEQFF. The DNA of the CDR3 is TGTGCCAGCAGCACCCCGCGGGACTCCCCTTCAGGTGAGCAGTTCTTC.

This clonotype was detected a few times. This chain links TRBV28 with TRBJ2-7, with 10 positions matching TRBD2. Trimming removed 2 bases from V and 6 bases from J; junction bases left unmatched: 4. This CDR3 has 14 residues. Germline V gene sequence: CDR1 MDHEN, CDR2 SYDVKM. The CDR3 here is CASSLVAGGGEQYF. In DNA, the CDR3 is TGTGCCAGCAGTTTAGTAGCGGGAGGCGGCGAGCAGTACTTC. The full variable domain, with the rest looked up from reference TRBV28 and TRBJ2-7, is DVKVTQSSRYLVKRTGEKVFLECVQDMDHENMFWYRQDPGLGLRLIYFSYDVKMKEKGDIPEGYSVSREKKERFSLILESASTNQTSMYLCASSLVAGGGEQYFGPGTRLTVT.

This clonotype was recorded once. At one end, the junction sequence differs from germline, possibly due to a read error. This rearrangement joins TRBV27 to TRBJ2-3; D call uncertain. Germline CDR1 reads MNHEY; CDR2 reads SMNVEV (reference sequence). The CDR3 covers 16 residues. CDR3 loop: CASSLMAAPVTDTQYF. The CDR3 bases are TGCGCCAGCAGTTTAATGGCAGCTCCGGTCACAGATACGCAGTATTTT.

The chain is built from TRBV7-8 and TRBJ1-1; no definite D call. The V end was cut by 2 bases, the J end by 11 bases, with 6 bases between. This CDR3 is 10 amino acids long. Germline assignment: CDR1 SGHVS and CDR2 FQNEAQ. The CDR3 DNA follows: TGTGCCAGCAGCTTACCCCCCGCTTTCTTT. It encodes CASSLPPAFF.

The chain has TRBV29-1 and TRBJ2-1; D not resolved. The CDR3 is 12 amino acids. Germline V lookup: CDR1 SQVTM, CDR2 ANQGSEA. V dropped 1 base and J dropped 2 bases, with 3 bases sitting between them. CDR3 in amino acids: CSVEVAYNEQFF. The CDR3 region has the DNA TGCAGCGTTGAAGTGGCCTACAATGAGCAGTTCTTC.

This clonotype occurred a few times. The chain has TRBV11-2 and TRBJ1-1, with unresolved D. The ends were cut back, 1 base at V and 1 base at J, with 7 bases in the middle. CDR3 length: 14 amino acids. The germline gives CDR1 SGHAT, CDR2 FQNNGV. This CDR3 is CASSLGGSNTEAFF. CDR3 nucleotide sequence: TGTGCCAGCAGCTTAGGAGGTTCGAACACTGAAGCTTTCTTT.

This sequence joins TRBV7-2 and TRBJ2-1; unclear D gene. Trimming stripped 5 bases from V and 5 bases from J, with 16 bases between. This CDR3 is 15 amino acids long. The germline V gene encodes CDR1 SGHTA and CDR2 FQGNSA. Written as DNA, the CDR3 is TGTGCCAGCAGCGCTTCCCGGTTCATGAACAATGAGCAGTTCTTC. Protein product: CASSASRFMNNEQFF.

The V gene is TRBV30, the J gene TRBJ1-4, with a tentative D call TRBD1 (5 bases). The CDR3 has 12 residues. Germline V CDR1 and CDR2: GTSNPN, SVGIG (reference sequence). Trimming shortened V by 3 bases and J by 7 bases, and 9 bases separated the two germline ends. The CDR3 sequence: CAWRSGGEKLFF. The DNA for the CDR3 is TGTGCCTGGAGGTCCGGGGGTGAAAAACTGTTTTTT.

This sequence joins TRBV7-9 and TRBJ1-2; no definite D call. The CDR3 has 14 residues. From germline, CDR1 is SEHNR and CDR2 FQNEAQ (reference sequence). Trimming left V 0 bases short and J 3 bases short, with 8 bases between. The CDR3 reads CASSLAGDYYGYTF. The CDR3 DNA is TGTGCCAGCAGCTTAGCGGGCGACTACTATGGCTACACCTTC.

CDR3: CASGDDSQPQHF. DNA for the CDR3: TGTGCTAGTGGCGACGACTCTCAGCCCCAGCATTTT. The chain carries TRBV12-5 and TRBJ1-5; no clear D gene. This CDR3 has 12 amino acids. Per germline, CDR1 LGHNT and CDR2 FRNRAP. With 6 bases removed from V and 6 bases from J, the gap between germline ends came to 9 bases. Supplemented by reference TRBV12-5 and TRBJ1-5, the full variable domain reads DARVTQTPRHKVTEMGQEVTMRCQPILGHNTVFWYRQTMMQGLELLAYFRNRAPLDDSGMPKDRFSAEMPDATLATLKIQPSEPRDSAVYFCASGDDSQPQHFGDGTRLSIL.

This clonotype appeared once. The rearrangement joins TRBV28 to TRBJ2-2, with D perhaps TRBD1 (5 bases). The germline CDR1 and CDR2 sequences are MDHEN and SYDVKM. The V and J ends lost 6 bases and 0 bases respectively, with 17 bases between them. The length of the CDR3 is 17 residues. DNA of the CDR3: TGTGCCAGCAGACGTCCCCGACAGTCGTCGAACACCGGGGAGCTGTTTTTT. This encodes CASRRPRQSSNTGELFF.

The rearrangement joins TRBV28 to TRBJ1-4; D ambiguous. The germline CDR1 and CDR2 sequences are MDHEN and SYDVKM. Trimming left V 8 bases short and J 4 bases short, with 14 bases between. This CDR3 region has 14 residues. The CDR3 spells CASGSMSDNEKLFF. CDR3 nucleotides: TGTGCCAGCGGCTCAATGTCTGATAATGAAAAACTGTTTTTT.

The rearrangement joins TRBV4-2 to TRBJ2-2; D is perhaps TRBD1 or TRBD2 (7 bases each). Germline V gene sequence: CDR1 LGHNA, CDR2 YNFKEQ. V lost 0 bases to trimming and J lost 1 base, with 15 bases between them. The CDR3 length is 18 residues. This CDR3 reads CASSQDGRGQGNTGELFF. The CDR3 nucleotides are TGTGCCAGCAGCCAAGATGGGAGGGGGCAGGGGAACACCGGGGAGCTGTTTTTT.

The chain combines TRBV7-9 with TRBJ1-5; D is unclear. The germline V gene encodes CDR1 SEHNR and CDR2 FQNEAQ (reference sequence). The ends were cut back, 5 bases at V and 4 bases at J, with 12 bases in the middle. CDR3 size: 14 residues. CDR3 sequence reads: CASSPVGGNQPQHF. In DNA, the CDR3 is TGTGCCAGCAGCCCCGTTGGAGGGAATCAGCCCCAGCATTTT. Combining the CDR3 with reference TRBV7-9 and TRBJ1-5 gives the whole variable domain DTGVSQNPRHKITKRGQNVTFRCDPISEHNRLYWYRQTLGQGPEFLTYFQNEAQLEKSRLLSDRFSAERPKGSFSTLEIQRTEQGDSAMYLCASSPVGGNQPQHFGDGTRLSIL.

The chain is built from TRBV30 and TRBJ1-4; D call uncertain. Germline CDR1 and CDR2: GTSNPN and SVGIG (reference sequence). This CDR3 comprises 13 residues. V was pared by 4 bases and J by 0 bases, with 6 bases between. Here the CDR3 DNA reads TGTGCCTGGAAAGGAGCAACTAATGAAAAACTGTTTTTT. It codes for CAWKGATNEKLFF.

This clonotype has only a few counts. This chain connects TRBV7-9 to TRBJ2-7; TRBD1 or TRBD2 may be the D gene (6 bases each). V dropped 5 bases and J dropped 3 bases, with 17 bases sitting between them. The germline V gene encodes CDR1 SEHNR and CDR2 FQNEAQ (reference sequence). This CDR3 spans 15 amino acids. CDR3: CASSGEDRRYYEQYF. CDR3 bases: TGTGCCAGCAGCGGGGAGGACAGACGGTACTACGAGCAGTACTTC. The whole variable domain, filled in from reference TRBV7-9 and TRBJ2-7, reads DTGVSQNPRHKITKRGQNVTFRCDPISEHNRLYWYRQTLGQGPEFLTYFQNEAQLEKSRLLSDRFSAERPKGSFSTLEIQRTEQGDSAMYLCASSGEDRRYYEQYFGPGTRLTVT.

The rearrangement joins TRBV4-2 to TRBJ2-7; unclear D gene. The CDR3 has 18 residues. Germline values: CDR1 LGHNA, CDR2 YNFKEQ. V was cut by 2 bases and J by 4 bases, with 24 bases left in between. In nucleotides, the CDR3 is TGTGCCAGCAGCCAATCGGTTGACGGGCTCGCGGAAGTTTACGAGCAGTACTTC. Encoded protein: CASSQSVDGLAEVYEQYF.

J is TRBJ2-1 and V is TRBV27; D is unclear. Germline V gene data show CDR1 as MNHEY and CDR2 as SMNVEV (reference sequence). The length of the CDR3 is 13 residues. V lost 2 bases and J 3 bases, leaving 5 bases between the germline ends. The CDR3 DNA is TGTGCCAGCAGTTTAAGACACTACAATGAGCAGTTCTTC. Its protein is CASSLRHYNEQFF.

The chain joins TRBV2 to TRBJ1-5, with 8 bases that match TRBD1. V was pared by 6 bases and J by 0 bases, with 19 bases of the junction left unmatched. CDR3 length: 20 amino acids. CDR1 is SNHLY, CDR2 FYNNEI, per germline. In DNA form, the CDR3 reads TGTGCCAGCAGCCATCCTAAGGGGGGACAGGCCGGTTATAGCAATCAGCCCCAGCATTTT. The encoded protein is CASSHPKGGQAGYSNQPQHF.

The gene calls are TRBV12-3 or TRBV12-4 and TRBJ2-7; no firm D call. The CDR3 has 12 amino acids. V lost 1 base to trimming and J lost 6 bases, with 7 bases between them. The CDR3 here is CASSLGSLEQYF. The CDR3 bases are TGTGCCAGCAGTTTAGGATCTCTCGAGCAGTACTTC.

The chain links TRBV6-5 to TRBJ2-7, with D perhaps matching TRBD1 or TRBD2 (5 bases each). CDR1 is MNHEY, CDR2 SVGAGI, per germline. Trimming left V 0 bases short and J 3 bases short, with 12 bases between. The CDR3 contains 15 residues. CDR3 in DNA: TGTGCCAGCAGTTACTCTGGGGGATTGCGCTACGAGCAGTACTTC. It is translated as CASSYSGGLRYEQYF.

The V and J genes are TRBV27 and TRBJ1-5; D call uncertain. In germline, CDR1 is MNHEY, CDR2 SMNVEV (reference sequence). The CDR3 loop spans 14 amino acids. The V gene lost 3 bases and the J gene lost 7 bases, with 13 bases spanning the gap. The CDR3 reads CASSFSGGAQPQHF. The CDR3 nucleotides are TGTGCCAGCAGTTTTTCGGGCGGTGCCCAGCCCCAGCATTTT.

The CDR3: CASRPATSTDTQYF. The CDR3 region has the DNA TGTGCCAGCAGACCAGCGACTAGCACAGATACGCAGTATTTT. This sequence joins TRBV7-9 and TRBJ2-3; D call uncertain. Germline V gives CDR1 SEHNR, CDR2 FQNEAQ (reference sequence). The germline V and J ends were trimmed by 6 bases and 0 bases, with 10 bases remaining between them. The CDR3 runs 14 residues.

This clonotype is a singleton in its sample. The chain uses TRBV11-2 and TRBJ2-1, with TRBD2 matching over 12 bases. CDR1 SGHAT and CDR2 FQNNGV come from the germline V gene. The length of the CDR3 is 21 residues. The J segment lost 6 bases and the V segment lost 3 bases, leaving 21 bases of the junction unmatched. The CDR3 region is CASSFGYKTSGRRAGSNEQFF. Written as DNA, the CDR3 is TGTGCCAGCAGCTTTGGGTACAAAACTAGCGGGAGGAGGGCGGGTAGCAATGAGCAGTTCTTC.

The rearrangement links TRBV27 to TRBJ2-5; 7 positions agree with TRBD1. Trimming removed 3 bases from V and 2 bases from J; junction bases left unmatched: 6. The CDR3 sequence is 15 residues long. Germline CDR1 reads MNHEY; CDR2 reads SMNVEV (reference sequence). DNA of the CDR3: TGTGCCAGCAGTTTGGGGCAGGGGGATCAAGAGACCCAGTACTTC. Amino acids: CASSLGQGDQETQYF.